The 20 T cell receptor beta chains given below trace back to one sample, sequenced in a study of T-cell memory formation after mild COVID-19. TCRdb re-derived calls from the 5' RACE reads in MiXCR, one entry per CDR3 protein. The sample has hundreds of thousands of distinct CDR3 sequences, about 17% seen once. Source material: PBMCs or a T cell subset sorted from them (not recorded which). The receptors were sampled from a young man who had mild COVID-19 (a few samples of this study predate the infection). Cell type and time point are not known.

V usage is TRBV7-9 and J usage is TRBJ2-1; D uncertain. Germline V lookup: CDR1 SEHNR, CDR2 FQNEAQ (reference sequence). The CDR3 length is 14 residues. The V and J ends lost 1 base and 8 bases respectively, with 12 bases between them. Here the CDR3 DNA reads TGTGCCAGCAGCTTAGGCCCGGCGTCGGATGAGCAGTTCTTC. Its translation is CASSLGPASDEQFF.

A few counts support this clonotype. The V call is TRBV7-9, the J call TRBJ2-7; 9 bases line up with TRBD1. The CDR3 contains 15 residues. The trim removed 5 bases at V and 2 bases at J, leaving 7 bases unmatched. The V gene's germline CDR1 is SEHNR and CDR2 FQNEAQ (reference sequence). DNA of the CDR3: TGTGCCAGCAGCCAAACAGGGGGCAAAGCCTACGAGCAGTACTTC. It specifies CASSQTGGKAYEQYF.

This clonotype was counted between two and nine times. The chain carries TRBV7-2 and TRBJ2-3, with a possible D match to TRBD2 (5 bases). CDR1 and CDR2 from the germline V gene are SGHTA and FQGNSA. The CDR3 runs to 15 residues. The germline V and J ends were trimmed by 6 bases and 0 bases, with 13 bases remaining between them. In DNA form, the CDR3 reads TGTGCCAGCAGGTTTAGAGCGGCTAGCACAGATACGCAGTATTTT. Translation: CASRFRAASTDTQYF.

This clonotype has more than one count but fewer than ten. The rearrangement joins TRBV11-1 to TRBJ1-6; D possibly corresponds to TRBD1 (6 bases). The CDR3 extends over 15 amino acids. Germline CDR1 reads SGHAT; CDR2 reads FQDESV (reference sequence). Deletions cut 4 bases from V and 9 bases from J, with 16 bases between. CDR3 DNA: TGTGCCAGCAGCTGGGGCAGGGGCCGTACTTCACCCCTCCACTTT. Its protein is CASSWGRGRTSPLHF.

This clonotype was recorded a few times. The chain employs TRBV7-2 and TRBJ2-3; 11 positions match TRBD2. CDR1 SGHTA and CDR2 FQGNSA come from the germline V gene. Trimming removed 5 bases from V and 2 bases from J; junction bases left unmatched: 6. The CDR3 runs to 16 residues. Here the CDR3 DNA reads TGTGCCAGCAGCGTATCTAGCGGGGGGTCCACAGATACGCAGTATTTT. Amino acids: CASSVSSGGSTDTQYF.

This clonotype was seen only a few times. The rearrangement links TRBV18 to TRBJ2-1; possible D gene TRBD1, 5 bases. The germline gives CDR1 KGHSH, CDR2 LQKENI. This CDR3 region has 12 residues. Trimming removed 4 bases at V and 5 bases at J, with 6 bases between. The CDR3 DNA is TGTGCCAGCTCACGGGGCGACAATGAGCAGTTCTTC. Encoded protein: CASSRGDNEQFF.

The rearrangement links TRBV6-5 to TRBJ1-6; tentatively, D is TRBD1 (6 bases). This CDR3 has 17 amino acids. Germline assignment: CDR1 MNHEY and CDR2 SVGAGI. V was clipped by 4 bases and J by 10 bases, with 23 bases between them. The CDR3 loop reads CASSSGASNGRLSPLHF. CDR3 in DNA: TGTGCCAGCAGTTCAGGGGCTTCTAACGGTCGACTATCACCCCTCCACTTT.

The rearrangement uses TRBV6-2 or TRBV6-3 and TRBJ2-5; tentatively, D is TRBD2 (5 bases). V lost 7 bases and J 5 bases, leaving 14 bases between the germline ends. The CDR3 is made up of 13 amino acids. CDR1 is MNHEY and CDR2 is SVGEGT in the germline V gene. CDR3 DNA: TGTGCCAGCAAAAGTACGGGGTACGAGACCCAGTACTTC. Protein sequence: CASKSTGYETQYF.

V usage is TRBV15 and J usage is TRBJ1-2; perhaps TRBD1 as D (5 bases). Trimming shortened V by 0 bases and J by 4 bases, and 15 bases separated the two germline ends. The CDR3 is 16 residues long. Germline CDR1 reads LNHNV; CDR2 reads YYDKDF (reference sequence). CDR3 residues: CATSRDPPRVSYGYTF. DNA for the CDR3: TGTGCCACCAGCAGAGATCCACCCAGGGTCTCCTATGGCTACACCTTC.

The chain carries TRBV28 and TRBJ1-2; 7 bases map to TRBD1. Germline assignment: CDR1 MDHEN and CDR2 SYDVKM. The V segment lost 6 bases and the J segment 8 bases; nucleotides outside the gene matches: 12. The CDR3 runs 14 residues. The chain's CDR3 is CASSPDRSSYGYTF. The CDR3 region has the DNA TGTGCCAGCAGCCCGGACAGGTCTTCTTACGGCTACACCTTC.

This chain connects TRBV6-6 to TRBJ1-1; D call uncertain. Germline CDR1 MNHNY, CDR2 SVGAGI (reference sequence). The V and J ends lost 7 bases and 0 bases respectively, with 12 bases between them. The CDR3 is 14 residues long. In DNA, the CDR3 is TGTGCCAGCACCCAATGGGGTATGAACACTGAAGCTTTCTTT. This codes for CASTQWGMNTEAFF.

This chain connects TRBV4-2 to TRBJ2-1; TRBD2 agrees at 10 bases. V dropped 2 bases and J dropped 5; count of bases not matched to a gene: 3. The CDR3 runs 15 residues. Germline V gives CDR1 LGHNA, CDR2 YNFKEQ. CDR3 sequence: CASSQSGGADNEQFF. The CDR3 DNA reads as TGTGCCAGCAGCCAAAGCGGGGGGGCCGACAATGAGCAGTTCTTC.

The chain employs TRBV28 and TRBJ1-1, with D uncertain. CDR3 length equals 12 residues. Trimming took 8 bases from V and 6 from J, leaving 13 bases between them. Germline assignment: CDR1 MDHEN and CDR2 SYDVKM. CDR3 protein: CASENPMAEAFF. The DNA for the CDR3 is TGTGCCAGCGAGAACCCGATGGCTGAAGCTTTCTTT. The variable domain in full, with the rest retrieved from reference TRBV28 and TRBJ1-1, is DVKVTQSSRYLVKRTGEKVFLECVQDMDHENMFWYRQDPGLGLRLIYFSYDVKMKEKGDIPEGYSVSREKKERFSLILESASTNQTSMYLCASENPMAEAFFGQGTRLTVV.

The table lists this clonotype with many counts. The chain joins TRBV7-9 to TRBJ1-2; no clear D gene. Germline V gene data show CDR1 as SEHNR and CDR2 as FQNEAQ (reference sequence). V gave up 2 bases and J gave up 7 bases, with 8 bases separating them. There are 12 residues in the CDR3. CDR3 coding DNA: TGTGCCAGCAGCTTAAGAACAGCTGGCTACACCTTC. It yields the protein CASSLRTAGYTF.

The rearrangement joins TRBV29-1 to TRBJ2-3, with D possibly being TRBD2 (7 bases). The germline V and J ends were trimmed by 7 bases and 5 bases, with 19 bases remaining between them. The germline V gene has CDR1 SQVTM and CDR2 ANQGSEA. The CDR3 has 14 residues. The CDR3 sequence: CSGDGGGAGDTQYF. CDR3 bases: TGCAGCGGGGACGGCGGGGGCGCAGGAGATACGCAGTATTTT.

The chain combines TRBV7-2 with TRBJ1-4; TRBD1 aligns across 8 bases. CDR3 size: 13 residues. The V segment lost 7 bases and the J segment 8 bases; nucleotides outside the gene matches: 6. The germline V gene has CDR1 SGHTA and CDR2 FQGNSA. CDR3 amino acids: CASTTGTGEKLFF. The DNA for the CDR3 is TGTGCCAGCACCACCGGGACAGGCGAAAAACTGTTTTTT. Full variable domain (rest looked up from reference TRBV7-2 and TRBJ1-4): GAGVSQSPSNKVTEKGKDVELRCDPISGHTALYWYRQSLGQGLEFLIYFQGNSAPDKSGLPSDRFSAERTGGSVSTLTIQRTQQEDSAVYLCASTTGTGEKLFFGSGTQLSVL.

The rearrangement links TRBV7-2 to TRBJ1-2; a weak D match, TRBD1 (5 bases). CDR1 is SGHTA and CDR2 is FQGNSA in the germline V gene. The CDR3 runs 15 residues. The V gene lost 3 bases and the J gene lost 2 bases, with 13 bases spanning the gap. This chain's CDR3 is CASSLGRAGNYGYTF. CDR3 sequence (DNA): TGTGCCAGCAGCTTGGGCAGGGCTGGGAACTATGGCTACACCTTC.

This clonotype was recorded a few times. The CDR3 coding sequence is TGTGCCAGCAGCCCTCGGACTAGCGCTCTCCAAGAGACCCAGTACTTC. As protein: CASSPRTSALQETQYF. J is TRBJ2-5 and V is TRBV12-3 or TRBV12-4, with TRBD2 matching over 9 bases. The CDR3 length is 16 residues. The ends lost 6 bases at V and 1 base at J; junction bases unmatched: 9.

This clonotype was seen more than once but under ten times. The V gene is TRBV11-2, the J gene TRBJ2-7; D is tentatively TRBD1 or TRBD2 (5 bases each). The V gene's germline CDR1 is SGHAT and CDR2 FQNNGV. This CDR3 spans 14 amino acids. V dropped 5 bases and J dropped 4 bases, with 15 bases sitting between them. In DNA form, the CDR3 reads TGTGCCAGCAGCAGGGACCAGGGTGGATACGAGCAGTACGTC. Translating gives CASSRDQGGYEQYV.

This clonotype was detected a few times. The chain employs TRBV5-1 and TRBJ2-3, with D perhaps given as TRBD1 or TRBD2 (6 bases each). The CDR3 has 13 amino acids. Germline lookup yields CDR1 SGHRS and CDR2 YFSETQ. V was shortened by 4 bases and J by 8 bases, with 14 bases between the two germline ends. CDR3 sequence (DNA): TGCGCCAGCAGCCTGACCGGAGGGGGTACGCAGTATTTT. Amino acid sequence: CASSLTGGGTQYF.